These 8 T cell receptor beta chains came from one sample sequenced in a study of blood T cell repertoires in COVID-19. The repertoire was sequenced with immunoSEQ multiplex PCR; TCRdb's copy has only in-frame clones and lacks some. The sample holds about 360,000 clones, around 86% seen once. What was sequenced was peripheral blood. These receptors all stem from a human donor in a cohort sampled during active COVID-19.

The chain is built from TRBV24-1 and TRBJ1-1, with D possibly matching TRBD1 (5 bases). The CDR3 has 17 amino acids. The germline gives CDR1 KGHDR, CDR2 SFDVKD. With 1 base removed from V and 0 bases from J, the gap between germline ends came to 14 bases. In DNA form, the CDR3 reads TGTGCCACCAGTGATTTCGGGCAGGGCCTAATGAACACTGAAGCTTTCTTT. Protein sequence: CATSDFGQGLMNTEAFF.

The CDR3 sequence: CAWGGRQGFSYNEQFF. For the CDR3, the DNA is TGTGCCTGGGGTGGAAGACAGGGGTTCTCCTACAATGAGCAGTTCTTC. The chain carries TRBV30 and TRBJ2-1; 8 bases map to TRBD1. CDR1 and CDR2 from the germline V gene are GTSNPN and SVGIG (reference sequence). This CDR3 comprises 16 residues. V was pared by 5 bases and J by 0 bases, with 9 bases of the junction left unmatched.

This clone occurred once. The chain recombines TRBV4-1 with TRBJ2-3; TRBD2 matches 8 bases. The V segment lost 4 bases and the J segment 10 bases; nucleotides outside the gene matches: 25. CDR1 and CDR2 (germline): MGHRA, YSYEKL. The CDR3 length is 19 residues. The chain's CDR3 is CASSRWESLAGLRPTPQYF. The CDR3, as DNA: TGCGCCAGCAGCCGATGGGAGAGTCTAGCGGGCCTACGCCCCACCCCGCAGTATTTT.

The chain's CDR3 is CANLETSGGAGDTQYF. The CDR3 bases are TGTGCCAACCTCGAGACTAGCGGGGGGGCCGGGGATACGCAGTATTTT. The chain carries TRBV27 and TRBJ2-3; TRBD2 agrees at 14 bases. J was trimmed by 6 bases and V by 10 bases; bases with no gene match: 12. Germline CDR1 and CDR2: MNHEY and SMNVEV (reference sequence). CDR3 size: 16 residues.

The CDR3 is CASSPLVGGSFSGANVLTF. The CDR3 DNA reads TGTGCCAGCTCACCACTCGTAGGGGGTTCCTTTTCTGGGGCCAACGTCCTGACTTTC. The rearrangement uses TRBV18 and TRBJ2-6; D is possibly TRBD1 (6 bases). Germline V gives CDR1 KGHSH, CDR2 LQKENI. V shed 1 base and J shed 1 base, with 17 bases lying between them. This CDR3 comprises 19 residues. Full variable domain (remainder filled in from reference TRBV18 and TRBJ2-6): NAGVMQNPRHLVRRRGQEARLRCSPMKGHSHVYWYRQLPEEGLKFMVYLQKENIIDESGMPKERFSAEFPKEGPSILRIQQVVRGDSAAYFCASSPLVGGSFSGANVLTFGAGSRLTVL.

This rearrangement joins TRBV9 to TRBJ2-2; 8 bases are a match to TRBD2. V lost 0 bases to trimming and J lost 1 base; unmatched junction nucleotides: 11. CDR3 length: 19 residues. CDR1 is SGDLS, CDR2 YYNGEE, per germline. CDR3 nucleotide sequence: TGTGCCAGCAGCGTAGGTGCAAAGTACAGCGGGAGGAACACCGGGGAGCTGTTTTTT. Its protein product is CASSVGAKYSGRNTGELFF.

The V and J genes are TRBV7-9 and TRBJ2-3; TRBD2 aligns across 9 bases. This CDR3 spans 17 amino acids. Germline assignment: CDR1 SEHNR and CDR2 FQNEAQ (reference sequence). J gave up 2 bases and V 5 bases, and 11 bases lay outside the gene matches. CDR3 in DNA: TGTGCCAGCAGCATAAGCCTTGCGGGGGGGTTCACAGATACGCAGTATTTT. Translated, it gives CASSISLAGGFTDTQYF. Based on the CDR3 plus reference TRBV7-9 and TRBJ2-3, the full variable domain is DTGVSQNPRHKITKRGQNVTFRCDPISEHNRLYWYRQTLGQGPEFLTYFQNEAQLEKSRLLSDRFSAERPKGSFSTLEIQRTEQGDSAMYLCASSISLAGGFTDTQYFGPGTRLTVL.

V is TRBV18 and J is TRBJ2-7, with D perhaps matching TRBD1 (5 bases). Germline lookup yields CDR1 KGHSH and CDR2 LQKENI. The CDR3 runs to 14 residues. Trimming pared 0 bases from V and 5 bases from J, leaving 11 bases between. As DNA, the CDR3 is TGTGCCAGCTCACCACCGACCAGGGTCCACGAGCAGTACTTC. It codes for CASSPPTRVHEQYF.